The clone carrying this T cell receptor (beta chain) was picked up many times. Its antigen is still unknown. The entry originates in a study of T cell repertoires in cytomegalovirus infection. Looking at the study overall: It was the public TCR beta signatures that indicated both CMV infection and matching HLA type.

Whole-study findings and limits: The ex vivo response was dominated by HLA-C-restricted CMV-specific TCR beta clonotypes. Based on cumulative public TCR beta family frequency, carriers of CMV plus the relevant HLA were identified.

TCRdb redid the calling of the reads with MiXCR, one entry per CDR3 protein. The sample yields some 350,000 distinct CDR3 sequences, about a sixth seen once. Specimen: PBMCs. This clonotype was sampled from a human donor in good health (CMV status not recorded). Some clones in this sample may be carry-over from other donors' samples.

CDR3 sequence: CASSMGQSHNEQFF. DNA for the CDR3: TGTGCCAGTAGTATGGGACAGTCCCACAATGAGCAGTTCTTC. The chain joins TRBV19 to TRBJ2-1, with 7 nucleotides matching TRBD1. Unmatched junction bases numbered 4, after V lost 3 bases and J lost 5 bases. The CDR3 is 14 residues long. Looked up from germline, CDR1 is LNHDA and CDR2 is SQIVND (reference sequence).